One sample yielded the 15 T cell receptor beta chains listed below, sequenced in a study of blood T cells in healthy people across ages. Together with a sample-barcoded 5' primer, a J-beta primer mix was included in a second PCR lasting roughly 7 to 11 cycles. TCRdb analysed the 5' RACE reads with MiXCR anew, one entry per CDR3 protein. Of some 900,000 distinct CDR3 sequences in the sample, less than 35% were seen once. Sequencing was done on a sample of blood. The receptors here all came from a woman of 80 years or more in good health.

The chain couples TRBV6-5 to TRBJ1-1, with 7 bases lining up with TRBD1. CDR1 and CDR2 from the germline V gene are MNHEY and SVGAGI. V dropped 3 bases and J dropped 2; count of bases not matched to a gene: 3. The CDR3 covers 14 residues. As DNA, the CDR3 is TGTGCCAGCAGTTATCGGACAGGCAACACTGAAGCTTTCTTT. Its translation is CASSYRTGNTEAFF.

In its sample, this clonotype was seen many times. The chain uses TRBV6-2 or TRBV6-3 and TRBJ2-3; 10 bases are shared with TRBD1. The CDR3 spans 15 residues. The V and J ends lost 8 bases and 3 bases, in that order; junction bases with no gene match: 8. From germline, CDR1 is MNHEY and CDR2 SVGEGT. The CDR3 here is CASGDRGRDTDTQYF. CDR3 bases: TGTGCCAGCGGGGACAGGGGTAGGGATACAGATACGCAGTATTTT.

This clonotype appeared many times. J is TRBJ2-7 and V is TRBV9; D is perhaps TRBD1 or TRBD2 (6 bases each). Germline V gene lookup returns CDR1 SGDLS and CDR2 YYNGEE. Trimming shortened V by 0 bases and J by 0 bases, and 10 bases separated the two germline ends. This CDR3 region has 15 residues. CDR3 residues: CASSVEGGPSYEQYF. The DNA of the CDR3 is TGTGCCAGCAGCGTAGAGGGGGGACCCTCCTACGAGCAGTACTTC.

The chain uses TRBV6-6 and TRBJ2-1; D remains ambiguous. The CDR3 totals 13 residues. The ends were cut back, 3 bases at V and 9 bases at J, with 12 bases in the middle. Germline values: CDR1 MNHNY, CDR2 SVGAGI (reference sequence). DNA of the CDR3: TGTGCCAGCAGTTATGTCGAAGAGTCTGAGCAGTTCTTC. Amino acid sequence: CASSYVEESEQFF.

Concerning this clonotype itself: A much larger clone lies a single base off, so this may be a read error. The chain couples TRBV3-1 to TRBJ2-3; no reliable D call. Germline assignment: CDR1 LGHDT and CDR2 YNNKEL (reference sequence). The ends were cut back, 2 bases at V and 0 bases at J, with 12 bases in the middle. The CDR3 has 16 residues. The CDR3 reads CASSQNVRTSTDTQYF. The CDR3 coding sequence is TGTGCCAGCAGCCAAAATGTCAGGACCAGCACAGATACGCAGTATTTT.

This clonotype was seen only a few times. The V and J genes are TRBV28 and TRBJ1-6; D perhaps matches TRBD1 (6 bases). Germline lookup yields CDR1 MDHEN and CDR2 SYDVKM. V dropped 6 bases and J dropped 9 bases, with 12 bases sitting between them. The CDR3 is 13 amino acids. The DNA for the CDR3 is TGTGCCAGCAGCCGTAGGACAGCTTCACCCCTCCACTTT. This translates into CASSRRTASPLHF.

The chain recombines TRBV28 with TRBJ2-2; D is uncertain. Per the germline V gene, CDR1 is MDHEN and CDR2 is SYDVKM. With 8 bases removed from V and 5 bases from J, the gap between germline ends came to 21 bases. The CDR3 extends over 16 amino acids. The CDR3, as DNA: TGTGCCAGCTCAAGGAGATTTTCGTTGGAGACCGGGGAGCTGTTTTTT. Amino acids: CASSRRFSLETGELFF.

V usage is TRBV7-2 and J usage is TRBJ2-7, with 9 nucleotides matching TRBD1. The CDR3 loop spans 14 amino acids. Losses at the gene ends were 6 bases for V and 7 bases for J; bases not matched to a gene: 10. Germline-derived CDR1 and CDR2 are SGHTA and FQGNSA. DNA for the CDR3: TGTGCCAGCAGTGCGGACAGGGGTCGTCGGGAGCAGTACTTC. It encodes CASSADRGRREQYF. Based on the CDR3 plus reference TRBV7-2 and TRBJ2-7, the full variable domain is GAGVSQSPSNKVTEKGKDVELRCDPISGHTALYWYRQSLGQGLEFLIYFQGNSAPDKSGLPSDRFSAERTGGSVSTLTIQRTQQEDSAVYLCASSADRGRREQYFGPGTRLTVT.

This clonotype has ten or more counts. In DNA, the CDR3 is TGTGCCATCAGTGATAACAGGGGGAGGATAGAGACCCAGTACTTC. Protein: CAISDNRGRIETQYF. The chain is built from TRBV10-3 and TRBJ2-5; TRBD1 agrees at 8 bases. The length of the CDR3 is 15 residues. Germline assignment: CDR1 ENHRY and CDR2 SYGVKD. J was trimmed by 4 bases and V by 3 bases; bases with no gene match: 7.

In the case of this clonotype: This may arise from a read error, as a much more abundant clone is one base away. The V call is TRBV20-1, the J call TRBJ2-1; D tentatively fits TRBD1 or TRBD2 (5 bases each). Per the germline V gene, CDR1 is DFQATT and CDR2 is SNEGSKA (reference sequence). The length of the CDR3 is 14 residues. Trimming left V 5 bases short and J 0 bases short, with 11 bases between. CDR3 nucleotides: TGCAGTGCTCAGGGTGGGGGCTCCTACAATGAGCAGTTCTTC. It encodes CSAQGGGSYNEQFF.

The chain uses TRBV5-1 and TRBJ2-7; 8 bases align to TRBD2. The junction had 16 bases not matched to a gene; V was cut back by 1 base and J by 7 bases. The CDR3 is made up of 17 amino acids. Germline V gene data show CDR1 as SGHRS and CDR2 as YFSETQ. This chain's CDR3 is CASSLYFGGGTLGEQYF. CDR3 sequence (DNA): TGCGCCAGCAGCTTGTATTTTGGCGGGGGGACCCTGGGGGAGCAGTACTTC.

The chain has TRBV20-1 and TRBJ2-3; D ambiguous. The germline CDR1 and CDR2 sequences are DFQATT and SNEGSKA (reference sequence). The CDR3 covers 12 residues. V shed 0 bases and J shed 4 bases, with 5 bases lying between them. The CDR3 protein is CSARDRADTQYF. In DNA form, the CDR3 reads TGCAGTGCTAGAGATAGGGCAGATACGCAGTATTTT.

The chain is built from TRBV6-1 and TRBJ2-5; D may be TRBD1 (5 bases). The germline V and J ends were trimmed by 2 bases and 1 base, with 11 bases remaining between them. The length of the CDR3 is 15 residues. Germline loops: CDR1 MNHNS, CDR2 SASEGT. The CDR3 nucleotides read TGTGCCAGCAGTGAAATGACAGCGAGCCAAGAGACCCAGTACTTC. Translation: CASSEMTASQETQYF.

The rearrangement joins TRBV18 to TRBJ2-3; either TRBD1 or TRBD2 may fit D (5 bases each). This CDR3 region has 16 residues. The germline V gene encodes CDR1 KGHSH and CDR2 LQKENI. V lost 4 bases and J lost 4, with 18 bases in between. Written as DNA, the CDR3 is TGTGCCAGCTCACTCAGTCCCGGGACGTTGTCAGATACGCAGTATTTT. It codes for CASSLSPGTLSDTQYF.

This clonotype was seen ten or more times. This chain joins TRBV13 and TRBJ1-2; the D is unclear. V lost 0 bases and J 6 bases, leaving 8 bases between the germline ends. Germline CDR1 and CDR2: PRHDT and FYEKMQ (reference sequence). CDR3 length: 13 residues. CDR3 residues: CASSLGLKDGYTF. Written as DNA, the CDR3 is TGTGCCAGCAGCTTAGGCCTCAAGGATGGCTACACCTTC.